Presented here are 3 T cell receptor beta chains from one specimen sequenced in a study of blood T cell repertoires in COVID-19. The protocol was immunoSEQ multiplex PCR, while the TCRdb copy is restricted to in-frame clones and leaves out a portion. The table lists roughly 240,000 clones, 86% of them singletons. Sequencing was carried out using peripheral blood. The receptors derive from a woman of 80 years or more with COVID-19, enrolled during active disease.

The chain couples TRBV7-8 to TRBJ2-3, with D unresolved. V lost 6 bases and J lost 0, with 7 bases in between. The germline CDR1 and CDR2 sequences are SGHVS and FQNEAQ. CDR3 size: 13 residues. CDR3 nucleotide sequence: TGTGCCAGCAGTTTCGGTAGCACAGATACGCAGTATTTT. Translation: CASSFGSTDTQYF.

This clone was picked up a small number of times. The chain uses TRBV9 and TRBJ1-6; D unresolved. The CDR3 consists of 15 residues. Germline loops: CDR1 SGDLS, CDR2 YYNGEE. Trimming removed 0 bases from V and 0 bases from J, with 4 bases in between. The chain's CDR3 is CASSVDSSYNSPLHF. In nucleotides, the CDR3 is TGTGCCAGCAGCGTAGACAGCTCCTATAATTCACCCCTCCACTTT. Combining the CDR3 with reference TRBV9 and TRBJ1-6 gives the whole variable domain DSGVTQTPKHLITATGQRVTLRCSPRSGDLSVYWYQQSLDQGLQFLIQYYNGEERAKGNILERFSAQQFPDLHSELNLSSLELGDSALYFCASSVDSSYNSPLHFGNGTRLTVT.

This sequence joins TRBV24-1 and TRBJ2-5, with 8 nucleotides matching TRBD1. Germline V CDR1 and CDR2: KGHDR, SFDVKD. This CDR3 comprises 16 residues. Trimming at V came to 4 bases and at J to 2 bases, leaving 8 bases not matched to a gene. CDR3 amino acids: CATSDAAGTGQETQYF. The DNA for the CDR3 is TGTGCCACCAGTGACGCCGCCGGGACAGGACAAGAGACCCAGTACTTC.